These 15 T cell receptor beta chains share one sample of origin, sequenced in a study of CD8 T cells in Susac syndrome. RNA amounts of roughly 0.45 to 1 ug underwent reverse transcription with random hexamers. TCRdb redid the calling of the immunoSEQ multiplex PCR reads with MiXCR, one entry per CDR3 protein. The sample consists of some 190,000 distinct CDR3 sequences, roughly 95% of them appearing once. The sample comprised CD4+ T cells from PBMCs. Receptors originate from a human donor with multiple sclerosis.

The chain carries TRBV28 and TRBJ1-5; the D gene is possibly TRBD1 (5 bases). The CDR3 is made up of 15 amino acids. The germline V gene has CDR1 MDHEN and CDR2 SYDVKM. Trimming shortened V by 3 bases and J by 8 bases, and 17 bases separated the two germline ends. The CDR3 sequence is CASSFFGAGHEPQHF. The CDR3 DNA reads TGTGCCAGCAGTTTCTTCGGGGCAGGGCACGAGCCCCAGCATTTT.

V and J are TRBV2 and TRBJ2-7; D gene uncertain. The CDR3 has 11 residues. Trimming shortened V by 4 bases and J by 2 bases, and 3 bases separated the two germline ends. Germline loops: CDR1 SNHLY, CDR2 FYNNEI. CDR3 amino acids: CASSAPYEQYF. The CDR3 nucleotides read TGTGCCAGCAGTGCTCCCTACGAGCAGTACTTC. The full variable domain, with the rest looked up from reference TRBV2 and TRBJ2-7, is EPEVTQTPSHQVTQMGQEVILRCVPISNHLYFYWYRQILGQKVEFLVSFYNNEISEKSEIFDDQFSVERPDGSNFTLKIRSTKLEDSAMYFCASSAPYEQYFGPGTRLTVT.

The J gene is TRBJ1-5, the V gene TRBV6-6; no clear D gene. Germline CDR1 and CDR2: MNHNY and SVGAGI (reference sequence). With 8 bases removed from V and 6 bases from J, the gap between germline ends came to 14 bases. The CDR3 extends over 13 amino acids. CDR3 loop: CASLNGIGQPQHF. The DNA for the CDR3 is TGTGCCAGCTTAAATGGGATAGGTCAGCCCCAGCATTTT.

The chain carries TRBV30 and TRBJ1-5; no firm D call. Germline-derived CDR1 and CDR2 are GTSNPN and SVGIG (reference sequence). The CDR3 has 16 residues. With 1 base removed from V and 6 bases from J, the gap between germline ends came to 19 bases. This CDR3 reads CAWSAKGILVGQPQHF. The CDR3 DNA reads TGTGCCTGGAGTGCTAAAGGGATACTCGTCGGTCAGCCCCAGCATTTT.

J is TRBJ2-3 and V is TRBV4-2; maybe TRBD2 (5 bases). V was shortened by 4 bases and J by 0 bases, with 11 bases between the two germline ends. The CDR3 has 15 residues. The germline V gene has CDR1 LGHNA and CDR2 YNFKEQ. CDR3 sequence (DNA): TGTGCCAGCAGCCCTTCCTGGACTAGCACAGATACGCAGTATTTT. It yields the protein CASSPSWTSTDTQYF.

This sequence joins TRBV20-1 and TRBJ1-1; no clear D. This CDR3 has 15 amino acids. CDR1 is DFQATT and CDR2 is SNEGSKA in the germline V gene (reference sequence). Trimming took off 0 bases at V and 2 bases at J, with 13 bases between the two ends. CDR3 DNA: TGCAGTGCTAGAGATGCAGGCACAATAAACACTGAAGCTTTCTTT. Translation: CSARDAGTINTEAFF.

V usage is TRBV5-1 and J usage is TRBJ2-5; the D is unclear. The V end was cut by 5 bases, the J end by 1 base, with 12 bases between. The CDR3 consists of 14 residues. The germline V gene encodes CDR1 SGHRS and CDR2 YFSETQ. CDR3: CASRAANSQETQYF. The CDR3 DNA reads as TGCGCCAGCAGGGCAGCAAATTCCCAAGAGACCCAGTACTTC. The variable domain in full, with the rest retrieved from reference TRBV5-1 and TRBJ2-5, is KAGVTQTPRYLIKTRGQQVTLSCSPISGHRSVSWYQQTPGQGLQFLFEYFSETQRNKGNFPGRFSGRQFSNSRSEMNVSTLELGDSALYLCASRAANSQETQYFGPGTRLLVL.

The chain couples TRBV20-1 to TRBJ1-1, with 7 positions matching TRBD1. Germline V CDR1 and CDR2: DFQATT, SNEGSKA (reference sequence). Trimming took 3 bases from V and 1 from J; bases not matched to a gene: 2. The CDR3 has 13 amino acids. The CDR3 nucleotides read TGCAGTGCTAGGGACAGGAGGAACACTGAAGCTTTCTTT. Residues: CSARDRRNTEAFF.

The J gene is TRBJ2-2, the V gene TRBV7-9; D possibly corresponds to TRBD1 (5 bases). Between the trimmed V and J ends, which lost 1 base and 2 bases, there was a span of 14 bases. Germline V gene lookup returns CDR1 SEHNR and CDR2 FQNEAQ (reference sequence). CDR3 size: 17 residues. The CDR3 loop reads CASSLGGRTSNTGELFF. CDR3 sequence (DNA): TGTGCCAGCAGCTTAGGGGGTCGGACATCTAACACCGGGGAGCTGTTTTTT.

The rearrangement links TRBV12-3 or TRBV12-4 to TRBJ1-2; unclear D gene. Trimming pared 5 bases from V and 7 bases from J, leaving 29 bases between. This CDR3 region has 18 residues. The CDR3 DNA sequence: TGTGCCAGCAGTCCACACGAGGGTATTAAGGACTGGGATTCTGGCTACACCTTC. This encodes CASSPHEGIKDWDSGYTF.

This chain connects TRBV19 to TRBJ2-6, with D possibly being TRBD1 (6 bases). CDR1 LNHDA and CDR2 SQIVND come from the germline V gene (reference sequence). V lost 5 bases and J lost 1, with 12 bases in between. The CDR3 consists of 16 residues. The CDR3 sequence: CASSGWTVSGANVLTF. CDR3 DNA sequence: TGTGCCAGTAGTGGATGGACAGTATCTGGGGCCAACGTCCTGACTTTC.

The chain employs TRBV6-2 or TRBV6-3 and TRBJ1-5, with D unresolved. V gave up 7 bases and J gave up 4 bases, with 8 bases separating them. In germline, CDR1 is MNHEY, CDR2 SVGEGT. This CDR3 is 12 amino acids long. CDR3 DNA sequence: TGTGCCAGCAACACACGAAATCAGCCCCAGCATTTT. It yields the protein CASNTRNQPQHF.

The CDR3 sequence: CSAPNVNEETQYF. The CDR3 nucleotides read TGCAGTGCACCCAATGTGAATGAAGAGACCCAGTACTTC. This rearrangement joins TRBV20-1 to TRBJ2-5; no definite D call. The CDR3 is 13 residues long. Trimming took 6 bases from V and 3 from J, leaving 14 bases between them. CDR1 DFQATT and CDR2 SNEGSKA come from the germline V gene (reference sequence).

The chain employs TRBV29-1 and TRBJ1-2, with D hard to call. V lost 6 bases and J 5 bases, leaving 7 bases between the germline ends. The CDR3 runs 10 residues. The V gene's germline CDR1 is SQVTM and CDR2 ANQGSEA. This CDR3 reads CSVYDYGYTF. In nucleotides, the CDR3 is TGCAGCGTCTATGATTATGGCTACACCTTC. Based on the CDR3 plus reference TRBV29-1 and TRBJ1-2, the full variable domain is SAVISQKPSRDICQRGTSLTIQCQVDSQVTMMFWYRQQPGQSLTLIATANQGSEATYESGFVIDKFPISRPNLTFSTLTVSNMSPEDSSIYLCSVYDYGYTFGSGTRLTVV.

There are a few counts of this clonotype. The chain uses TRBV6-5 and TRBJ2-1, with TRBD2 matching over 10 bases. In germline, CDR1 is MNHEY, CDR2 SVGAGI. This CDR3 spans 16 amino acids. J gave up 6 bases and V 4 bases, and 9 bases lay outside the gene matches. This chain's CDR3 is CASSSASGGAINEQFF. In DNA, the CDR3 is TGTGCCAGCAGTTCCGCGAGCGGGGGGGCCATCAATGAGCAGTTCTTC.